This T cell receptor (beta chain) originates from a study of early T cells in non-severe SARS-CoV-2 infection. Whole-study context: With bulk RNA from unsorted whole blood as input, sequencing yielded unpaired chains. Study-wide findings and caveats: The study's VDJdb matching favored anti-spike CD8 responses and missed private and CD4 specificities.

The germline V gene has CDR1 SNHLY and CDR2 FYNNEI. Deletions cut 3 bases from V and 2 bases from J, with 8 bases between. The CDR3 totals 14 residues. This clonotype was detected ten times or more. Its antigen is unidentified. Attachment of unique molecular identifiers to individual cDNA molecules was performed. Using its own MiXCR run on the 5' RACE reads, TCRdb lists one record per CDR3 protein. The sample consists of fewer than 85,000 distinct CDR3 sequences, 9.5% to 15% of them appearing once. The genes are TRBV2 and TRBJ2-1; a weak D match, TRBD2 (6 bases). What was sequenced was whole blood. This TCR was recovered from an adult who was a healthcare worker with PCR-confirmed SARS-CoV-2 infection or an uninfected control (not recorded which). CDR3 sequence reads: CASSEGRTYNEQFF. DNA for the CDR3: TGTGCCAGCAGTGAGGGGAGGACCTACAATGAGCAGTTCTTC.